This T cell receptor beta chain was captured by sequencing in a study of T cell responses to AZD1222 COVID-19 vaccine (TCRdb year 2021). Context from the whole study: AZD1222 recipients whose second dose came at about 4 weeks and those whose second dose came at about 12 weeks were combined into one group, since spike-specific TCR depth and breadth did not differ between the two schedules. TCR sequencing covered 230 or so trial participants: 207 given two doses of AZD1222 and 26 given two doses of MenACWY control vaccine. Trial participants were enrolled by age into 18-55, 56-69 and 70-plus year subgroups, with roughly 160, 29 and 62 TCR-sequenced participants respectively.

Per the publication, the time point label means: baseline before first vaccination. Vaccinee samples were obtained from the UK trials COV001 and COV002, which included a single-blind randomized controlled phase 2/3 trial of AZD1222 (ChAdOx1 nCoV-19) in healthy adults. For TCRbeta chain sequencing, PBMC samples were collected from trial participants at day 0 and at day 28 after the second dose. The CDR3 regions of human TCRbeta chains were analyzed by immunosequencing. In the source study's methods: TCRs in the repertoires were compared against a reference library of SARS-CoV-2-specific TCRs that had been generated with the MIRA antigen-specificity platform. Breadth was defined as the fraction of unique TCRs that were SARS-CoV-2-associated, and depth was defined as the fraction of total T cells that were SARS-CoV-2-associated. Using the MIRA data, every spike-specific TCR was mapped to the spike region that the TCR reacted to and assigned to either a CD4 or a CD8 class. Log10-transformed breadth and depth values were compared by one-way ANOVA with Sidak's multiple comparisons tests. The table was pulled from immuneACCESS by TCRdb, which kept in-frame rearrangements only. Such tables lose some clones; where checked, under half of the loss comes from unresolved V genes, and the rest has no known cause. Clone size and V and J calls were adopted from that table, with D and trimming inferred from the DNA. This sample lists about 120,000 clones; 92% were detected once. The top ten clones comprise about 14% of the sample.

The germline ends are 3 bases apart after V is trimmed by 2 bases and J by 3 bases. The CDR3 has 11 amino acids, counting the end cysteine and phenylalanine. Of all the DNA, just the CDR3 is kept, 33 bases in frame from base 1. Taken from the germline V gene, the CDR1 and CDR2 loops are SGHRS and YFSETQ. Results and caveats for the whole study, not just this receptor: The 56-69-year group was small, and its depth increase did not reach significance, likely because of low power. Epitopes outside the regions mutated in the B.1.351 and B.1.1.7 variants were reportedly recognized by nearly half of the unique spike-specific TCRs. Spike-specific TCR breadth and depth rose significantly after two AZD1222 doses compared with day 0 and with MenACWY recipients. Participants were mostly white British and included more females than males, and it was suggested by the authors that clonal diversity may have been underestimated. The vaccine-associated CD4 TCRs covered the entire spike protein, and the dominant responses fell in regions 160-218 and 743-854. Because no day 14 peak-response samples were available, the repertoires could be characterized only after the peak T cell response. Only 5 to 7 AZD1222 recipients were SARS-CoV-2 seropositive at baseline, limiting conclusions about previously exposed vaccinees.

With respect to this clone: This clone's antigen is unknown. No clone much larger than this one lies a single base away; base qualities are absent.

In this chain, TRBV5-1 is recombined with TRBJ2-7; the D gene assignment is ambiguous. This sequence originates from an adult in good health. This sample comprised peripheral blood, obtained on day 0 of AZD1222 vaccination. The nucleotide sequence reads TGCGCCAGCAGCTTTAACTACGAGCAGTACTTC. Its protein is CASSFNYEQYF.